The sequence of this T cell receptor beta chain was determined in a study of T-cell memory formation after mild COVID-19. Background on the study: Largely, the TCR clusters proved donor specific. Study-wide results and caveats: Contracting CD4+ clones sat mainly in CM and EM; CD8+ in EMRA. Clones that contracted from day 15 to 85 were balanced CD4/CD8, while later expanders leaned CD4+.

V dropped 7 bases and J dropped 3; count of bases not matched to a gene: 3. This CDR3 is built from 14 residues. Using its own MiXCR run on the 5' RACE reads, TCRdb lists one record per CDR3 protein. The sample includes over 300,000 distinct CDR3 sequences, more than 20% of them seen just once. Note on this clonotype: Its specificity is unknown.

The sample was PBMCs or a T cell subset sorted from them (not recorded which). The chain recombines TRBV12-3 or TRBV12-4 with TRBJ2-2; 9 nucleotides match TRBD2. This receptor was taken from a man aged 18 to 30 who had mild COVID-19 (a few samples of this study predate the infection). Cell type and time point are not known. CDR3 amino acids: CASTTSGYTGELFF. The CDR3 region has the DNA TGTGCCAGCACTACTAGCGGGTACACCGGGGAGCTGTTTTTT.